This is a list of T cell receptor beta chains from one sample in a study of T cell responses to AZD1222 COVID-19 vaccine. Repertoires were generated with immunoSEQ multiplex PCR, while TCRdb's copy carries only in-frame clones and drops some. The data show 120,000 or so clones, around nine tenths seen once. Sequences were derived from peripheral blood, sampled on day 0 of AZD1222 vaccination. Every receptor here comes from an adult in good health. Each CDR3 is given with its conserved first and last residue. A D gene is named only where the DNA matches it firmly. Not every row has a clone size; where given, it reads once, few, many or a size class.

TRBJ2-5	TRBV7-2	.	.	TGTGCCAGCAGCTTAAGGGGGGGCGGGAAAGAGACCCAGTACTTC	CASSLRGGGKETQYF
TRBJ2-2	TRBV6-5	.	TRBD2	TGTGCCAGCAAAACTAGCGGGAGTAGGACCGGGGAGCTGTTTTTT	CASKTSGSRTGELFF
TRBJ1-2	TRBV7-9	few	TRBD1	TGTGCCAGCAGCTTCGACAGGGACTATGGCTACACCTTC	CASSFDRDYGYTF
TRBJ2-1	TRBV27	.	.	TGTGCCAGCAGGCAGGGTTCGGGCGCGGTCTACAATGAGCAGTTCTTC	CASRQGSGAVYNEQFF
TRBJ1-4	TRBV12-3/TRBV12-4	.	.	TGTGCCAGCAGGAGGGGCAATAATGAAAAACTGTTTTTT	CASRRGNNEKLFF
TRBJ2-3	TRBV27	.	.	TGTGCCAGCAGTATGACCTCGCGGGTTAGCACAGATACGCAGTATTTT	CASSMTSRVSTDTQYF
TRBJ2-3	TRBV9	.	.	TGTGCCAGCAGCCTTTTCGGCTCAGGTACAGATACGCAGTATTTT	CASSLFGSGTDTQYF
TRBJ2-2	TRBV19	few	.	TGTGCCAGTACCCCCCGGGGACTCACGAACACCGGGGAGCTGTTTTTT	CASTPRGLTNTGELFF
TRBJ1-5	TRBV2	.	.	TGTGCCAGCAGTGCCGTGAATAGCAATCAGCCCCAGCATTTT	CASSAVNSNQPQHF
TRBJ1-2	TRBV7-2	.	TRBD1	TGTGCCAGCAGCCCCTACCCGGGACAGAACTATGGCTACACCTTC	CASSPYPGQNYGYTF
TRBJ1-3	TRBV6-5	few	.	TGTGCCAGCAGTTACTCGGGGGGCAGTTACGGAAACACCATATATTTT	CASSYSGGSYGNTIYF
TRBJ2-7	TRBV18	.	.	TGTGCCAGCTCACCACGGGCCGGATACGAGCAGTACTTC	CASSPRAGYEQYF
TRBJ2-1	TRBV6-2/TRBV6-3	.	.	TGTGCCAGCAGTTACTCACAGTCGGATGAGCAGTTCTTC	CASSYSQSDEQFF
TRBJ1-2	TRBV9	.	.	TGTGCCAGCAGCTCAGACGGGTACTATGGCTACACCTTC	CASSSDGYYGYTF
TRBJ1-4	TRBV7-3	.	.	TGTGCCAGCAGCTTAAATGGTGGTGAAAAACTGTTTTTT	CASSLNGGEKLFF
TRBJ2-3	TRBV5-1	.	TRBD2	TGCGCCAGCAGCGCTCGACTAGCGGGGGGGCCCGAAGATACGCAGTATTTT	CASSARLAGGPEDTQYF
TRBJ1-5	TRBV12-5	.	TRBD1	TGTGCTAGTGGTTTGGTACCAGGGGGAGGTCAGCCCCAGCATTTT	CASGLVPGGGQPQHF
TRBJ2-2	TRBV9	.	.	TGTGCCAGCAGCGTAGTGGGGGCAAGTGGGGAGCTGTTTTTT	CASSVVGASGELFF
TRBJ1-4	TRBV5-1	once	.	TGCGCCAGCACCTACAGGGCCGGTGAAAAACTGTTTTTT	CASTYRAGEKLFF
TRBJ2-1	TRBV28	.	.	TGTGCCAGCAGTCCCTCCCTGAATACTCGTGAGCAGTTCTTC	CASSPSLNTREQFF
TRBJ2-3	TRBV15	.	TRBD2	TGTGCCACCAGCCGGGGGCCAGCGGGAGGCGGGGGAGATACGCAGTATTTT	CATSRGPAGGGGDTQYF
TRBJ2-1	TRBV3-1/TRBV3-2	.	TRBD2	TGTGCCAGCAGCCAGTCGTCTAGCGGGAGTGCTGAGCAGTTCTTC	CASSQSSSGSAEQFF
TRBJ2-5	TRBV12-5	.	.	TGTGCTAGTGGTTTTATCATCGGGACAATGATGGAGACCCAGTACTTC	CASGFIIGTMMETQYF
TRBJ2-1	TRBV10-1	.	TRBD1	TGCGCCAGCAGGGGCCGGGACAGGGCGAACAATGAGCAGTTCTTC	CASRGRDRANNEQFF
TRBJ2-3	TRBV3-1/TRBV3-2	.	TRBD1	TGTGCCAGCAGCCGGGGACAGGGGCCGGGAGATACGCAGTATTTT	CASSRGQGPGDTQYF
TRBJ1-1	TRBV12-5	.	.	TGTGCTAGTGGTTCACAGGGTGGGACTGAAGCTTTCTTT	CASGSQGGTEAFF
TRBJ1-3	TRBV30	.	.	TGTGCCTGGAGTGCTCAAAGGACAGCAAACTCTGGAAACACCATATATTTT	CAWSAQRTANSGNTIYF
TRBJ1-1	TRBV5-4	once	.	TGTGCCAGCAGCTCCGACAGCCTGAACACTGAAGCTTTCTTT	CASSSDSLNTEAFF
TRBJ2-3	TRBV7-2	.	TRBD2	TGTGCCAGCAGCCCCCAAGGGAGACTTTGGCGGGGGAACACAGATACGCAGTATTTT	CASSPQGRLWRGNTDTQYF
TRBJ2-1	TRBV11-1	.	TRBD1	TGTGCCAGCAGCTTACAAACAGGGGAGACTGAGCAGTTCTTC	CASSLQTGETEQFF
TRBJ2-3	TRBV24-1	.	TRBD1	TGTGCCACCAGTGACCGCACAGGGGCTAGCACAGATACGCAGTATTTT	CATSDRTGASTDTQYF
TRBJ2-1	TRBV5-1	.	TRBD2	TGCGCCAGCAGCTCTTTAGCGGGGGCCGACAATGAGCAGTTCTTC	CASSSLAGADNEQFF
TRBJ2-1	TRBV15	.	TRBD2	TGTGCCACCAGCAGAAGAGGGGTAGCGGGAGCTCGGGAGCAGTTCTTC	CATSRRGVAGAREQFF
TRBJ2-5	TRBV7-3	.	TRBD2	TGTGCCAGCAGCTTACCGGGACTAGCGGGGGGAAACGGGGAGACCCAGTACTTC	CASSLPGLAGGNGETQYF
TRBJ2-7	TRBV7-2	.	.	TGTGCCAGCAGCGGCGCGGTAGCGACAGGCTTACGGTTC	CASSGAVATGLRF
TRBJ1-5	TRBV30	.	.	TGTGCCTGGAGTGTTAGGGGGTCGAGCAATCAGCCCCAGCATTTT	CAWSVRGSSNQPQHF
TRBJ1-2	TRBV12-3/TRBV12-4	.	.	TGTGCCAGCAGTTTGTATGCCCCGTATGGCTACACCTTC	CASSLYAPYGYTF
TRBJ2-3	TRBV11-2	.	.	TGTGCCAGCAGCTCTGGGCCGGGGCAGTATTTT	CASSSGPGQYF
TRBJ1-2	TRBV4-3	.	.	TGCGCCAGCAGCCACCAGGGGCCAAACTATGGCTACACCTTC	CASSHQGPNYGYTF
TRBJ1-1	TRBV6-5	few	TRBD1	TGTGCCAGCAGTTTGACAGGGCAGAACACTGAAGCTTTCTTT	CASSLTGQNTEAFF